These T cell receptor beta chains were read from a single sample in a study of blood T cell repertoires in COVID-19. The data were produced by immunoSEQ multiplex PCR, yet TCRdb's version contains in-frame clones alone and is incomplete. The sample includes under 200,000 clones, more than 75% of them seen just once. Material: peripheral blood. These receptors were collected from a woman of 80 years or more with acute or convalescent COVID-19. Each CDR3 is given with its conserved first and last residue. Each record gives: J gene, V gene, CDR3 length, D gene, clone size, CDR3 protein, CDR3 DNA. The D gene is left open where the match is weak. Size is omitted from some rows. Given values are once, few, many or a class for expanded clones.

>TRBJ2-7|TRBV6-2/TRBV6-3|17|-|-
CASSHGLTGEETYEQYF
TGTGCCAGCAGTCACGGACTAACAGGGGAAGAAACCTACGAGCAGTACTTC
>TRBJ1-4|TRBV28|15|-|-
CASRTQGGSNEKLFF
TGTGCCAGCCGCACCCAAGGGGGATCTAATGAAAAACTGTTTTTT
>TRBJ2-7|TRBV7-8|14|-|-
CASSLEETLVEQYF
TGTGCCAGCAGCTTAGAGGAGACCCTAGTGGAGCAGTACTTC
>TRBJ2-7|TRBV30|13|-|once
CAWSVQWGSEQYF
TGTGCCTGGAGTGTACAGTGGGGCTCCGAGCAGTACTTC
>TRBJ2-7|TRBV7-2|14|TRBD2|few
CASTTREGLHEQYF
TGTGCCAGCACAACGCGGGAGGGCCTCCACGAGCAGTACTTC
>TRBJ1-6|TRBV7-2|15|TRBD1|-
CASSLSGQYNSPLHF
TGTGCCAGCAGCCTCTCGGGACAGTATAATTCACCCCTCCACTTT
>TRBJ2-2|TRBV5-1|15|TRBD1|-
CASSLRQGSGGELFF
TGCGCCAGCAGCCTAAGACAGGGGTCGGGCGGGGAGCTGTTTTTT
>TRBJ2-3|TRBV3-1/TRBV3-2|15|-|-
CASSRVGAFTDTQYF
TGTGCCAGCAGCCGAGTGGGCGCCTTCACAGATACGCAGTATTTT
>TRBJ2-2|TRBV19|17|TRBD2|-
CASSISASGPNTGELFF
TGTGCCAGTAGTATTTCTGCTAGCGGACCGAACACCGGGGAGCTGTTTTTT
>TRBJ2-5|TRBV28|18|-|-
CASSFRTPRQDNQETQYF
TGTGCCAGCAGTTTCCGAACTCCCCGACAGGACAACCAAGAGACCCAGTACTTC
>TRBJ2-2|TRBV19|18|TRBD2|-
CASSSSMRLAGDTGELFF
TGTGCCAGTAGCTCGTCCATGAGACTAGCGGGAGACACCGGGGAGCTGTTTTTT
>TRBJ1-2|TRBV18|15|TRBD1|-
CASSPDGTGPYGYTF
TGTGCCAGCTCTCCAGACGGGACAGGGCCCTATGGCTACACCTTC
>TRBJ2-5|TRBV11-2|14|-|-
CASSLYRDSETQYF
TGTGCCAGCAGCTTGTACCGGGACTCAGAGACCCAGTACTTC